The 14 T cell receptor beta chains below all came from one sample that was sequenced in a study of spatial heterogeneity in lung cancer. Study-level results: Expanded alpha and beta TCR counts within tumors tracked tumor mutation counts.

Each CDR3 protein gets one entry after TCRdb re-called the 5' RACE reads with MiXCR. The repertoire includes roughly 18,000 distinct CDR3 sequences, more than 9% of them detected once, and less than 25% sits in the top ten. Time point: sample taken at primary tumor resection. These receptors' targets are unknown. The material sequenced was lung tumor tissue, taken at surgery. All receptors come from a female donor with early-stage non-small cell lung cancer.

This clonotype was detected only once. This could be a read error, since a much larger clone is one nucleotide away. With the library built for alpha chains, this beta chain is off target and its frequency is not meaningful. This chain joins TRBV20-1 and TRBJ2-1; possibly TRBD2 for D (6 bases). This CDR3 has 15 residues. From germline, CDR1 is DFQATT and CDR2 SNEGSKA (reference sequence). Trimming stripped 3 bases from V and 5 bases from J, with 17 bases between. The CDR3 reads CSASWTNGNNNEQFF. CDR3 nucleotides: TGCAGTGCTAGCTGGACTAACGGAAATAACAATGAGCAGTTCTTC.

This clonotype was recorded a few times. This beta chain appears as a stray read in a library generated for alpha chains; its size is not informative. V and J are TRBV27 and TRBJ1-2; the match to TRBD1 covers 7 bases. Trimming at V came to 3 bases and at J to 1 base, leaving 8 bases not matched to a gene. Germline CDR1 is MNHEY and CDR2 is SMNVEV (reference sequence). The length of the CDR3 is 16 residues. CDR3 in DNA: TGTGCCAGCAGTTTCCGCCCTCAGGGGGGTAACTATGGCTACACCTTC. This translates into CASSFRPQGGNYGYTF.

This clonotype was recorded many times. Little can be read into the size of this beta chain, an off-target read in a library designed for alpha chains. The V call is TRBV15, the J call TRBJ2-3, with D possibly TRBD2 on 6 matching bases. V lost 0 bases, J lost 3 bases, and 19 bases lay in between. Germline V gene sequence: CDR1 LNHNV, CDR2 YYDKDF (reference sequence). This CDR3 is built from 18 residues. In DNA form, the CDR3 reads TGTGCCACCAGCAGAGATGGTCTGGCTAGCGTTTTGACAGATACGCAGTATTTT. Its protein is CATSRDGLASVLTDTQYF.

This clonotype turned up a few times. This beta chain appears as a stray read in a library generated for alpha chains; its size is not informative. This rearrangement joins TRBV5-5 to TRBJ1-2; 9 positions match TRBD1. V lost 4 bases and J lost 6; bases outside the gene matches: 19. Germline CDR1 reads SGHKS; CDR2 reads YYEKEE (reference sequence). The CDR3 has 18 residues. CDR3 residues: CASSPTGGAGDLLDGYTF. The CDR3 DNA reads TGTGCCAGCAGCCCGACAGGGGGTGCGGGGGACCTGCTGGATGGCTACACCTTC.

Concerning this clonotype: Since it is a stray read in a library aimed at alpha chains, this beta chain has a size that is not meaningful. The genes are TRBV28 and TRBJ2-1; D gene ambiguous. The germline gives CDR1 MDHEN, CDR2 SYDVKM. The length of the CDR3 is 11 residues. V gave up 3 bases and J gave up 6 bases, with 3 bases separating them. CDR3 nucleotides: TGTGCCAGCAGTTTCCCCAATGAGCAGTTCTTC. Encoded protein: CASSFPNEQFF.

This clonotype was seen many times. A library prepared for alpha chains yielded this beta chain as an off-target read; its size is of little meaning. The V gene is TRBV24-1, the J gene TRBJ2-1; D gene uncertain. CDR1 is KGHDR, CDR2 SFDVKD, per germline. The CDR3 is 15 amino acids. Trimming took off 4 bases at V and 6 bases at J, with 15 bases between the two ends. CDR3 sequence reads: CATSDPVKDGNEQFF. The DNA for the CDR3 is TGTGCCACCAGTGACCCCGTTAAGGACGGCAATGAGCAGTTCTTC.

This clonotype was found many times. This beta chain is an off-target read within a library intended for alpha chains, so its frequency means little. The CDR3, as DNA: TGTGCCAGCAGTGCTATTGGGGAGACCCAGTACTTC. It specifies CASSAIGETQYF. V usage is TRBV6-5 and J usage is TRBJ2-5, with D unresolved. Germline V gene sequence: CDR1 MNHEY, CDR2 SVGAGI. The V and J ends lost 5 bases and 5 bases respectively, with 9 bases between them. The CDR3 runs to 12 residues.

This clonotype has ten or more counts. Since the library was made to target alpha chains, this beta chain is a stray read and its abundance is not meaningful. The CDR3, as DNA: TGTGCCAGCAGCCCAAGGACAGGTGCCTACAATGAGCAGTTCTTC. The encoded protein is CASSPRTGAYNEQFF. This chain connects TRBV6-5 to TRBJ2-1; TRBD1 aligns across 7 bases. Germline CDR1 and CDR2: MNHEY and SVGAGI. Trimming took 6 bases from V and 2 from J; bases not matched to a gene: 7. The CDR3 is 15 residues long.

Note on this clonotype: The library was designed around alpha chains, so this beta chain is a stray read whose abundance carries little weight. The chain is built from TRBV20-1 and TRBJ2-5, with TRBD1 matching over 10 bases. This CDR3 is 12 amino acids long. Germline-derived CDR1 and CDR2 are DFQATT and SNEGSKA (reference sequence). V was pared by 5 bases and J by 5 bases, with 2 bases of the junction left unmatched. CDR3 DNA: TGCAGTGCTGACAGGGGGCTGGAGACCCAGTACTTC. This sequence encodes CSADRGLETQYF.

This clonotype was counted many times. The size of this beta chain means little, since it is a stray read in a library made for alpha chains. The chain couples TRBV5-1 to TRBJ2-7; no definite D call. V shed 4 bases and J shed 7 bases, with 12 bases lying between them. The CDR3 sequence is 12 residues long. Germline CDR1 SGHRS, CDR2 YFSETQ. CDR3 sequence: CASSLDLNEQYF. The CDR3 DNA reads as TGCGCCAGCAGCCTGGACCTCAATGAGCAGTACTTC.

This clonotype was seen at least ten times. This beta chain is off target for a library built for alpha chains, so its abundance means little. The chain recombines TRBV5-1 with TRBJ1-2; D remains ambiguous. Germline V gene lookup returns CDR1 SGHRS and CDR2 YFSETQ. The V and J ends lost 2 bases and 8 bases respectively, with 16 bases between them. The CDR3 has 14 residues. The CDR3 DNA reads as TGCGCCAGCAGCTTTTACGGATCTATGCAGGGCTACACCTTC. It yields the protein CASSFYGSMQGYTF.

This clonotype has a count of ten or more. This beta chain represents an off-target read in a library built for alpha chains; its size is of limited meaning. The chain uses TRBV6-5 and TRBJ2-7; a weak D match, TRBD2 (6 bases). Per the germline V gene, CDR1 is MNHEY and CDR2 is SVGAGI. There are 15 residues in the CDR3. V was pared by 5 bases and J by 1 base, with 15 bases between. The CDR3 coding sequence is TGTGCCAGCAGTGTAGCGGCACTTCTTTCCTACGAGCAGTACTTC. As protein: CASSVAALLSYEQYF.

In its sample, this clonotype was seen a few times. In a library made to pick up alpha chains, this beta chain is a stray read with a size that means little. The J gene is TRBJ1-5, the V gene TRBV19; a possible D gene is TRBD1 (5 bases). Germline lookup yields CDR1 LNHDA and CDR2 SQIVND (reference sequence). V was clipped by 1 base and J by 7 bases, with 14 bases between them. The CDR3 runs 15 residues. The CDR3 region has the DNA TGTGCCAGTAGTATAGGGAGGAGCAGGGTCCAGCCCCAGCATTTT. Translation: CASSIGRSRVQPQHF.

This clonotype appeared a few times. This beta chain is off target for a library built for alpha chains, so its abundance means little. The chain joins TRBV6-5 to TRBJ2-7, with D unresolved. V lost 8 bases to trimming and J lost 1 base, with 12 bases between them. The CDR3 runs 13 residues. The V gene's germline CDR1 is MNHEY and CDR2 SVGAGI. This chain's CDR3 is CASASAASYEQYF. The CDR3 DNA sequence: TGTGCCAGCGCTTCGGCTGCGTCCTACGAGCAGTACTTC.